The 19 T cell receptor beta chains below all came from one sample that was sequenced in a study of CD8+ T cells in alopecia areata. Noted treatment: oral pan-JAK inhibitor, 5-10 mg twice daily. RNA was extracted and reverse transcribed into cDNA as the sequencing template. The repertoire was sequenced with immunoSEQ multiplex PCR; TCRdb's copy has only in-frame clones and lacks some. The table lists some 190,000 clones, around 49% of them singletons. Sequences were derived from CD8+ T cells sorted from blood, sampled at approximately week 52, from a patient treated with tofacitinib. These receptors originate from a human donor with alopecia areata.

This clone was seen a few times. The chain joins TRBV10-3 to TRBJ1-2, with 9 bases aligning to TRBD1. The CDR3 sequence is 13 residues long. Germline lookup yields CDR1 ENHRY and CDR2 SYGVKD. The trim removed 8 bases at V and 0 bases at J, leaving 1 base unmatched. CDR3 protein: CAIGQGSNYGYTF. In DNA form, the CDR3 reads TGTGCCATCGGACAGGGGTCTAACTATGGCTACACCTTC.

The V and J genes are TRBV11-2 and TRBJ2-1; no definite D call. Trimming left V 1 base short and J 5 bases short, with 6 bases between. This CDR3 is built from 13 residues. Germline-derived CDR1 and CDR2 are SGHAT and FQNNGV. CDR3 bases: TGTGCCAGCAGCTTAGTCCCAGACAATGAGCAGTTCTTC. This encodes CASSLVPDNEQFF.

This clone showed up just once. This chain connects TRBV13 to TRBJ2-7, with TRBD2 matching 11 bases. This CDR3 has 15 residues. V shed 5 bases and J 3 bases; nucleotides not matched to a gene: 6. In germline, CDR1 is PRHDT, CDR2 FYEKMQ (reference sequence). The CDR3 region is CASSPTGTSGYEQYF. CDR3 in DNA: TGTGCCAGCAGCCCGACCGGGACTAGCGGCTACGAGCAGTACTTC.

The chain has TRBV29-1 and TRBJ2-3; no clear D. Trimming removed 2 bases at V and 11 bases at J, with 20 bases between. Per the germline V gene, CDR1 is SQVTM and CDR2 is ANQGSEA. The CDR3 runs 14 residues. The CDR3 coding sequence is TGCAGCGTTGAAATAGGGATGGGGTCACATGGGCAGTATTTT. Amino acids: CSVEIGMGSHGQYF.

This sequence joins TRBV7-2 and TRBJ1-3; 8 bases agree with TRBD1. Germline V lookup: CDR1 SGHTA, CDR2 FQGNSA. This CDR3 contains 14 residues. V lost 5 bases to trimming and J lost 4 bases; unmatched junction nucleotides: 4. Here the CDR3 reads CASSPRTGGNTIYF. The CDR3 coding sequence is TGTGCCAGCAGCCCGAGGACAGGGGGAAACACCATATATTTT.

The chain carries TRBV13 and TRBJ1-6; tentatively, D is TRBD1 (5 bases). V was clipped by 5 bases and J by 0 bases, with 11 bases between them. Per germline, CDR1 PRHDT and CDR2 FYEKMQ (reference sequence). The CDR3 consists of 16 residues. The CDR3 bases are TGTGCCAGCAGCGGGGACGGGAGCTCCTATAATTCACCCCTCCACTTT. It yields the protein CASSGDGSSYNSPLHF.

The chain links TRBV7-9 to TRBJ2-3; 7 positions match TRBD1. This CDR3 is built from 14 residues. Germline V lookup: CDR1 SEHNR, CDR2 FQNEAQ (reference sequence). Losses at the gene ends were 5 bases for V and 4 bases for J; bases not matched to a gene: 6. The CDR3: CASSPRQGPDTQYF. In DNA form, the CDR3 reads TGTGCCAGCAGCCCGAGACAGGGACCAGATACGCAGTATTTT.

This CDR3 is CASSLTGLNGYTF. DNA for the CDR3: TGCGCCAGCAGCTTGACAGGGCTTAATGGCTACACCTTC. The chain links TRBV5-1 to TRBJ1-2, with D possibly TRBD1 on 6 matching bases. Germline lookup yields CDR1 SGHRS and CDR2 YFSETQ. The CDR3 covers 13 residues. V gave up 1 base and J gave up 6 bases, with 10 bases separating them.

This clone was counted many times. CDR3 residues: CASSLTGGTEAFF. The CDR3 nucleotides are TGTGCCAGCAGCTTGACAGGGGGCACTGAAGCTTTCTTT. This rearrangement joins TRBV13 to TRBJ1-1; TRBD1 matches 9 bases. Per germline, CDR1 PRHDT and CDR2 FYEKMQ (reference sequence). The CDR3 has 13 residues. The junction had 0 bases not matched to a gene; V was cut back by 3 bases and J by 4 bases.

This chain links TRBV6-5 with TRBJ1-1; no clear D. CDR1 and CDR2 from the germline V gene are MNHEY and SVGAGI. This CDR3 has 11 amino acids. V gave up 7 bases and J gave up 11 bases, with 14 bases separating them. CDR3 region: CASTFEDMAFF. In DNA, the CDR3 is TGTGCCAGCACCTTTGAAGACATGGCTTTCTTT.

This sequence joins TRBV5-6 and TRBJ2-4; 10 positions agree with TRBD1. The germline V gene has CDR1 SGHDT and CDR2 YYEEEE. CDR3 size: 17 residues. With 1 base clipped from V and 1 base from J, the junction kept 5 bases outside the gene matches. The CDR3: CASSLMGTGAAKNIQYF. CDR3 bases: TGTGCCAGCAGCTTGATGGGGACAGGGGCGGCCAAAAACATTCAGTACTTC.

The chain joins TRBV7-6 to TRBJ2-7, with TRBD2 as a possible D gene (6 bases). From germline, CDR1 is SGHVS and CDR2 FNYEAQ. Trimming cost V 4 bases and J 2 bases, with 12 bases left between them. CDR3 size: 14 residues. The CDR3 sequence: CASSSLGGTYEQYF. The CDR3 coding sequence is TGTGCCAGCAGCTCTTTGGGAGGCACCTACGAGCAGTACTTC.

This clone appeared a few times. CDR3 protein: CASSLTGGEYNEQFF. CDR3 DNA: TGTGCCAGCAGTCTGACAGGGGGCGAGTACAATGAGCAGTTCTTC. The J gene is TRBJ2-1, the V gene TRBV6-5; TRBD1 matches at 10 bases. The CDR3 has 15 amino acids. Germline V gene lookup returns CDR1 MNHEY and CDR2 SVGAGI. Unmatched junction bases numbered 5, after V lost 5 bases and J lost 4 bases.

The chain is built from TRBV30 and TRBJ2-2, with D unresolved. Trimming took 3 bases from V and 0 from J, leaving 17 bases between them. Germline V gene data show CDR1 as GTSNPN and CDR2 as SVGIG (reference sequence). This CDR3 has 17 residues. The DNA of the CDR3 is TGTGCCTGGAGAAGGCTGTCTGTCCAGACGAACACCGGGGAGCTGTTTTTT. It is translated as CAWRRLSVQTNTGELFF.

The chain combines TRBV2 with TRBJ2-1; D unclear. The CDR3 consists of 14 residues. Per germline, CDR1 SNHLY and CDR2 FYNNEI. V was clipped by 8 bases and J by 5 bases, with 16 bases between them. The CDR3 sequence is CASEEPVSHNEQFF. Written as DNA, the CDR3 is TGTGCCAGCGAGGAACCCGTGAGTCACAATGAGCAGTTCTTC.

This CDR3 is CASSLETGYGEQFF. CDR3 nucleotide sequence: TGCGCCAGCAGCTTGGAAACAGGGTACGGTGAGCAGTTCTTC. This rearrangement joins TRBV5-1 to TRBJ2-1; tentative D call: TRBD1 (6 bases). The CDR3 loop spans 14 amino acids. Trimming removed 0 bases at V and 9 bases at J, with 13 bases between. The V gene's germline CDR1 is SGHRS and CDR2 YFSETQ.

The gene calls are TRBV4-3 and TRBJ1-1, with a weak D call TRBD1 (6 bases). Germline V lookup: CDR1 LGHNA, CDR2 YSLEER. The V gene lost 1 base and the J gene lost 11 bases, with 8 bases spanning the gap. The CDR3 covers 11 residues. Written as DNA, the CDR3 is TGCGCCAGCAGCCAAGCAGGGGCCGCTTTCTTT. Residues: CASSQAGAAFF.

This chain uses TRBV5-1 with TRBJ2-7; 11 nucleotides match TRBD2. Germline CDR1 reads SGHRS; CDR2 reads YFSETQ. The length of the CDR3 is 15 residues. The J segment lost 0 bases and the V segment lost 5 bases, leaving 4 bases of the junction unmatched. CDR3 in DNA: TGCGCCAGCAGGCCTAGCGGGGGGAGCTCCTACGAGCAGTACTTC. This encodes CASRPSGGSSYEQYF.

The chain couples TRBV27 to TRBJ1-5, with TRBD1 matching 7 bases. The CDR3 loop spans 14 amino acids. Germline V gene data show CDR1 as MNHEY and CDR2 as SMNVEV (reference sequence). Trimming at V came to 6 bases and at J to 3 bases, leaving 5 bases not matched to a gene. CDR3 amino acids: CASRRQGSNQPQHF. DNA of the CDR3: TGTGCCAGCAGGAGACAGGGTTCCAATCAGCCCCAGCATTTT.